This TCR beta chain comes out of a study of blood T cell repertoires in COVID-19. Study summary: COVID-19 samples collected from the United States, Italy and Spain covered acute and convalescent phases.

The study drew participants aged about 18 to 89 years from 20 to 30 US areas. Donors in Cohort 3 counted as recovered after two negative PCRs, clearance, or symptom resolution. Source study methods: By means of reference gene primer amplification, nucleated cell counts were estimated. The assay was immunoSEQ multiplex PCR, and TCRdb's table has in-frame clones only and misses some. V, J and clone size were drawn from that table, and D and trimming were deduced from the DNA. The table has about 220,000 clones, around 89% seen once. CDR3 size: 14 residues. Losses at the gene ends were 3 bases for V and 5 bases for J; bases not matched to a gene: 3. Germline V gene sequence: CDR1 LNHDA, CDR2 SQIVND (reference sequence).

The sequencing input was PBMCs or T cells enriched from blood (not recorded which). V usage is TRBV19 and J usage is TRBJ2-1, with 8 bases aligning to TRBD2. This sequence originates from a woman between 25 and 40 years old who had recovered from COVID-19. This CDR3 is CASSMTSAHNEQFF. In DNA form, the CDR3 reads TGTGCCAGTAGTATGACTAGCGCCCACAATGAGCAGTTCTTC.